This record covers a single T cell receptor beta chain. The antigen is undetermined. This specimen comes from a study of T cell responses to AZD1222 COVID-19 vaccine. Broader study findings: Only a handful of AZD1222 recipients, several in all, had baseline seropositivity.

V was clipped by 5 bases and J by 4 bases; unmatched bases: 19. The length of the CDR3 is 19 residues. In germline, CDR1 is SGHVS, CDR2 FQNEAQ. Sequencing used immunoSEQ multiplex PCR; TCRdb keeps in-frame clones, though not all of them. Here the sample spans tens of thousands of clones, about 91% being singletons. This sequence originates from an adult in good health. The chain is built from TRBV7-8 and TRBJ2-2, with 7 bases aligning to TRBD1. This material consisted of peripheral blood, taken on day 0 of AZD1222 vaccination. The CDR3 DNA follows: TGTGCCAGCAGCCCTAGTTTGACAGGGTCAGCGTATCGCACCGGGGAGCTGTTTTTT. Residues: CASSPSLTGSAYRTGELFF.